The 28 T cell receptor beta chains in this list originate from one sample, sequenced in a study of blood T cell repertoires in COVID-19. Assay used: immunoSEQ multiplex PCR; TCRdb lists only in-frame clones, some missing. Among 27,000 or so clones, roughly nine tenths were seen once, and the ten largest hold about 15%. Sequencing used peripheral blood. The receptors were sampled from a human donor with active COVID-19. The donor label of this sample is uncertain.

This clone was observed a handful of times. This chain connects TRBV4-1 to TRBJ1-1, with D perhaps matching TRBD1 (6 bases). Per germline, CDR1 MGHRA and CDR2 YSYEKL. This CDR3 is 14 amino acids long. Trimming took off 0 bases at V and 5 bases at J, with 10 bases between the two ends. The CDR3 sequence is CASSQETGRTEAFF. CDR3 nucleotides: TGCGCCAGCAGCCAAGAAACAGGGAGAACTGAAGCTTTCTTT.

This chain links TRBV7-2 with TRBJ2-7; possible D gene TRBD1, 6 bases. CDR3 length: 17 residues. With 5 bases removed from V and 3 bases from J, the gap between germline ends came to 23 bases. Germline CDR1 reads SGHTA; CDR2 reads FQGNSA. CDR3 amino acids: CASSKGESLLGGYEQYF. CDR3 in DNA: TGTGCCAGCAGCAAGGGGGAAAGTCTCCTAGGGGGCTACGAGCAGTACTTC.

This clone has a handful of counts. The rearrangement joins TRBV4-1 to TRBJ1-5; 9 positions match TRBD1. V shed 0 bases and J 5 bases; nucleotides not matched to a gene: 17. The CDR3 has 20 residues. Germline V CDR1 and CDR2: MGHRA, YSYEKL. The CDR3 is CASSQDPGQGGGSYDQPQHF. CDR3 nucleotide sequence: TGCGCCAGCAGCCAAGATCCGGGACAGGGCGGGGGGTCATACGATCAGCCCCAGCATTTT.

The V and J genes are TRBV7-8 and TRBJ1-5; the match to TRBD1 covers 9 bases. The CDR3 covers 13 residues. Trimming removed 5 bases from V and 4 bases from J; junction bases left unmatched: 0. CDR1 is SGHVS and CDR2 is FQNEAQ in the germline V gene. CDR3 coding DNA: TGTGCCAGCAGCGGGACAGGGAATCAGCCCCAGCATTTT. Translating gives CASSGTGNQPQHF.

This rearrangement joins TRBV6-2 or TRBV6-3 to TRBJ2-3; the D gene is possibly TRBD1 (6 bases). Per the germline V gene, CDR1 is MNHEY and CDR2 is SVGEGT. Deletions cut 6 bases from V and 0 bases from J, with 16 bases between. This CDR3 is built from 16 residues. For the CDR3, the DNA is TGTGCCAGCAGCCCCTTGGACAGCTTTAGCACAGATACGCAGTATTTT. Translating gives CASSPLDSFSTDTQYF.

V usage is TRBV5-1 and J usage is TRBJ1-2; the D gene is possibly TRBD1 (6 bases). Trimming shortened V by 4 bases and J by 10 bases, and 17 bases separated the two germline ends. Per the germline V gene, CDR1 is SGHRS and CDR2 is YFSETQ. This CDR3 has 13 amino acids. CDR3 sequence reads: CASSLQGNFDYTF. DNA of the CDR3: TGCGCCAGCAGCCTACAGGGAAACTTTGACTACACCTTC.

The rearrangement links TRBV27 to TRBJ2-5, with D maybe TRBD2 (5 bases). Germline V gives CDR1 MNHEY, CDR2 SMNVEV (reference sequence). CDR3 length: 14 amino acids. The V end was cut by 6 bases, the J end by 1 base, with 12 bases between. The CDR3 loop reads CASRRGLAQETQYF. In DNA, the CDR3 is TGTGCCAGCAGACGTGGACTGGCCCAAGAGACCCAGTACTTC.

This clone was counted once. The chain links TRBV3-1 (or the pseudogene TRBV3-2) to TRBJ1-3; no clear D. The CDR3 spans 17 residues. Trimming shortened V by 4 bases and J by 0 bases, and 16 bases separated the two germline ends. CDR1 is LGHDT and CDR2 is YNNKEL in the germline V gene (reference sequence). CDR3 nucleotides: TGTGCCAGCAGCCGCCAAGCAGGCCGATCCTCTGGAAACACCATATATTTT. Residues: CASSRQAGRSSGNTIYF.

This clone has just one count. The chain combines TRBV3-1 (or the pseudogene TRBV3-2) with TRBJ2-5, with TRBD2 identical over 8 bases. The germline V gene has CDR1 LGHDT and CDR2 YNNKEL (reference sequence). V dropped 4 bases and J dropped 4; count of bases not matched to a gene: 23. The CDR3 length is 20 residues. The CDR3 DNA reads as TGTGCCAGCAGCCCCCTATGGTCTCTGGCGGAGCGGGGGTACACAGAGACCCAGTACTTC. The encoded protein is CASSPLWSLAERGYTETQYF.

This clone was recorded a few times. The genes are TRBV7-2 and TRBJ1-2; the D is unclear. The germline gives CDR1 SGHTA, CDR2 FQGNSA. This CDR3 is 15 amino acids long. V gave up 1 base and J gave up 4 bases, with 13 bases separating them. The CDR3 loop reads CASSLDGGLGYGYTF. CDR3 nucleotide sequence: TGTGCCAGCAGCTTAGACGGAGGGTTAGGCTATGGCTACACCTTC.

This clone was recorded only once. The V gene is TRBV6-2 or TRBV6-3, the J gene TRBJ2-7; no firm D call. The ends were cut back, 4 bases at V and 0 bases at J, with 10 bases in the middle. The CDR3 loop spans 14 amino acids. Germline loops: CDR1 MNHEY, CDR2 SVGEGT. CDR3 loop: CASSFLSASYEQYF. Here the CDR3 DNA reads TGTGCCAGCAGTTTCCTCAGTGCCTCCTACGAGCAGTACTTC.

The V call is TRBV10-3, the J call TRBJ2-1; TRBD1 matches at 11 bases. The CDR3 is made up of 16 amino acids. Germline trimming cut 4 bases from V and 6 bases from J; bases unmatched to any gene: 8. Germline V gives CDR1 ENHRY, CDR2 SYGVKD. The DNA for the CDR3 is TGTGCCATCAGTGTTCTAGGACAGGGGGCAGGCAATGAGCAGTTCTTC. This gives the protein CAISVLGQGAGNEQFF.

The V call is TRBV6-6, the J call TRBJ2-7; 11 nucleotides line up with TRBD2. CDR3 size: 13 residues. The J segment lost 10 bases and the V segment lost 6 bases, leaving 8 bases of the junction unmatched. Germline V gene sequence: CDR1 MNHNY, CDR2 SVGAGI (reference sequence). The CDR3 loop is CASSPGTSGQQYF. CDR3 in DNA: TGTGCCAGCAGCCCCGGGACTAGCGGTCAACAGTACTTC.

This chain joins TRBV7-9 and TRBJ2-5; D is possibly TRBD1 (5 bases). The CDR3 runs to 14 residues. Between the trimmed V and J ends, which lost 5 bases and 0 bases, there was a span of 10 bases. CDR1 is SEHNR, CDR2 FQNEAQ, per germline (reference sequence). This CDR3 reads CASSTGHYQETQYF. The CDR3 coding sequence is TGTGCCAGCAGCACCGGACACTACCAAGAGACCCAGTACTTC.

The chain links TRBV7-8 to TRBJ2-7, with D possibly being TRBD2 (5 bases). The CDR3 totals 15 residues. Germline V gene data show CDR1 as SGHVS and CDR2 as FQNEAQ. The V gene lost 1 base and the J gene lost 5 bases, with 15 bases spanning the gap. CDR3 loop: CASSLVGGERDEQYF. The CDR3 region has the DNA TGTGCCAGCAGCTTAGTAGGCGGAGAGAGGGACGAGCAGTACTTC.

The rearrangement links TRBV30 to TRBJ1-2; possible D gene TRBD1, 5 bases. The length of the CDR3 is 14 residues. V gave up 0 bases and J gave up 4 bases, with 12 bases separating them. CDR1 is GTSNPN, CDR2 SVGIG, per germline (reference sequence). The CDR3 DNA reads TGTGCCTGGAGTGTCTCATGGCAGGGCTATGGCTACACCTTC. Translating it yields CAWSVSWQGYGYTF. The variable domain in full, completed from reference TRBV30 and TRBJ1-2, reads SQTIHQWPATLVQPVGSPLSLECTVEGTSNPNLYWYRQAAGRGLQLLFYSVGIGQISSEVPQNLSASRPQDRQFILSSKKLLLSDSGFYLCAWSVSWQGYGYTFGSGTRLTVV.

V is TRBV12-3 or TRBV12-4 and J is TRBJ2-1, with 8 positions matching TRBD1. This CDR3 has 13 amino acids. Unmatched junction bases numbered 8, after V lost 7 bases and J lost 9 bases. The CDR3 is CASTPGGGREQFF. The DNA for the CDR3 is TGTGCCAGCACCCCAGGGGGCGGGCGTGAGCAGTTCTTC.

This sequence joins TRBV10-3 and TRBJ2-7; 10 positions agree with TRBD1. The J segment lost 2 bases and the V segment lost 5 bases, leaving 3 bases of the junction unmatched. Germline lookup yields CDR1 ENHRY and CDR2 SYGVKD. The CDR3 consists of 14 residues. CDR3 nucleotide sequence: TGTGCCATCAGTCGGACAGGGGGGCCCTACGAGCAGTACTTC. Encoded protein: CAISRTGGPYEQYF.

The chain is built from TRBV28 and TRBJ2-1; tentative D call: TRBD1 (6 bases). Germline V gene data show CDR1 as MDHEN and CDR2 as SYDVKM. V lost 10 bases to trimming and J lost 2 bases, with 12 bases between them. This CDR3 has 13 amino acids. CDR3 in DNA: TGTGCCACCCTGACAGGTGCCTACAATGAGCAGTTCTTC. Amino acids: CATLTGAYNEQFF.

The chain joins TRBV5-1 to TRBJ2-5; TRBD2 matches 8 bases. CDR1 and CDR2 (germline): SGHRS, YFSETQ. This CDR3 contains 15 residues. V was clipped by 0 bases and J by 7 bases; unmatched bases: 8. The CDR3 DNA reads as TGCGCCAGCAGCTTGGGTGGCGGGGGGCCGGGGACCCAGTACTTC. Translation: CASSLGGGGPGTQYF.

This clone has a handful of counts. The rearrangement links TRBV5-5 to TRBJ1-5; weak D call: TRBD1 (6 bases). The CDR3 consists of 15 residues. CDR1 is SGHKS and CDR2 is YYEKEE in the germline V gene (reference sequence). The ends were cut back, 4 bases at V and 3 bases at J, with 14 bases in the middle. The chain's CDR3 is CASSHEQGPNQPQHF. For the CDR3, the DNA is TGTGCCAGCAGCCATGAACAGGGCCCCAATCAGCCCCAGCATTTT.

The J gene is TRBJ1-1, the V gene TRBV3-1 (or the pseudogene TRBV3-2); D unresolved. This CDR3 contains 14 residues. V was shortened by 3 bases and J by 0 bases, with 8 bases between the two germline ends. From germline, CDR1 is LGHDT and CDR2 YNNKEL (reference sequence). The CDR3 sequence: CASSQKRLNTEAFF. The CDR3 nucleotides read TGTGCCAGCAGCCAGAAGCGGCTGAACACTGAAGCTTTCTTT.

The chain links TRBV27 to TRBJ2-5; 7 bases match TRBD2. Looked up from germline, CDR1 is MNHEY and CDR2 is SMNVEV (reference sequence). CDR3 length: 14 amino acids. The V segment lost 2 bases and the J segment 2 bases; nucleotides outside the gene matches: 2. The CDR3 region is CASSLAGAQETQYF. The CDR3 nucleotides read TGTGCCAGCAGTTTAGCGGGAGCACAAGAGACCCAGTACTTC.

J is TRBJ2-1 and V is TRBV19; maybe TRBD2 (5 bases). Trimming cost V 5 bases and J 5 bases, with 13 bases left between them. Germline CDR1 is LNHDA and CDR2 is SQIVND (reference sequence). The CDR3 totals 14 residues. In nucleotides, the CDR3 is TGTGCCAGTAGTCCGCGGGCTTTTAACAATGAGCAGTTCTTC. Its protein product is CASSPRAFNNEQFF.

The chain uses TRBV30 and TRBJ1-5; TRBD1 is a possible D gene (6 bases). Germline CDR1 is GTSNPN and CDR2 is SVGIG (reference sequence). The V end was cut by 2 bases, the J end by 6 bases, with 17 bases between. This CDR3 comprises 15 residues. CDR3 DNA sequence: TGTGCCTGGAGTATGGGCGACAGGACGGCTCAGCCCCAGCATTTT. This gives the protein CAWSMGDRTAQPQHF. The variable domain in full, with the rest retrieved from reference TRBV30 and TRBJ1-5, is SQTIHQWPATLVQPVGSPLSLECTVEGTSNPNLYWYRQAAGRGLQLLFYSVGIGQISSEVPQNLSASRPQDRQFILSSKKLLLSDSGFYLCAWSMGDRTAQPQHFGDGTRLSIL.

This chain uses TRBV6-6 with TRBJ1-2; D uncertain. The CDR3 consists of 11 residues. Germline CDR1 and CDR2: MNHNY and SVGAGI (reference sequence). V lost 7 bases and J 8 bases, leaving 11 bases between the germline ends. CDR3 region: CASIAGVGYTF. The CDR3 bases are TGTGCCAGCATCGCAGGCGTCGGCTACACCTTC.

This clone was counted a single time. CDR3 in DNA: TGTGCCAGTAGTATAAGGGGGGGCAGAGGCAATCAGCCCCAGCATTTT. It translates to CASSIRGGRGNQPQHF. V usage is TRBV19 and J usage is TRBJ1-5, with D perhaps matching TRBD1 (6 bases). This CDR3 has 16 residues. Germline CDR1 reads LNHDA; CDR2 reads SQIVND (reference sequence). Trimming removed 2 bases from V and 2 bases from J, with 13 bases in between.

This chain's CDR3 is CASSGHGTGMDYGYTF. The CDR3 DNA reads TGTGCCAGCAGCGGCCACGGGACAGGGATGGACTATGGCTACACCTTC. V is TRBV9 and J is TRBJ1-2, with 9 bases identical to TRBD1. Trimming removed 3 bases from V and 3 bases from J; junction bases left unmatched: 9. This CDR3 comprises 16 residues. Germline loops: CDR1 SGDLS, CDR2 YYNGEE.